These 14 T cell receptor beta chains were all obtained from the same sample, sequenced in a study of identical twins. TCRdb fed the 5' RACE reads into MiXCR, producing one record per CDR3 protein. This sample has about 700,000 distinct CDR3 sequences, with around 6% found just once. Input material: naive T cells sorted from blood. These receptors all stem from a man aged 18 to 29 in good health.

V usage is TRBV6-5 and J usage is TRBJ2-1; TRBD2 matches at 11 bases. CDR3 length: 19 amino acids. J was trimmed by 0 bases and V by 4 bases; bases with no gene match: 11. Germline V lookup: CDR1 MNHEY, CDR2 SVGAGI. CDR3 DNA sequence: TGTGCCAGCAGTTCCGAAGGACTAGCGGGTTACAGCTCCTACAATGAGCAGTTCTTC. Translated, it gives CASSSEGLAGYSSYNEQFF.

The chain couples TRBV27 to TRBJ2-7; 14 nucleotides line up with TRBD2. Germline trimming cut 9 bases from V and 6 bases from J; bases unmatched to any gene: 4. Germline lookup yields CDR1 MNHEY and CDR2 SMNVEV (reference sequence). The CDR3 covers 13 residues. The CDR3 DNA follows: TGTGCCAGTGGACTAGCGGGAGGTTTCGAGCAGTACGTC. Its translation is CASGLAGGFEQYV.

The chain is built from TRBV27 and TRBJ1-5; 10 positions agree with TRBD1. The junction had 8 bases not matched to a gene; V was cut back by 4 bases and J by 5 bases. The CDR3 totals 16 residues. CDR1 and CDR2 (germline): MNHEY, SMNVEV (reference sequence). The CDR3 DNA is TGTGCCAGCAGTTCTACCCGGGACAGGGGATATCAGCCCCAGCATTTT. Its translation is CASSSTRDRGYQPQHF.

This chain joins TRBV19 and TRBJ1-3; no reliable D call. The CDR3 loop spans 14 amino acids. Trimming left V 9 bases short and J 7 bases short, with 19 bases between. The germline CDR1 and CDR2 sequences are LNHDA and SQIVND (reference sequence). Here the CDR3 reads CASRDRLTVNTIYF. The CDR3 nucleotides are TGTGCCAGCAGAGACCGCCTTACAGTGAACACCATATATTTT.

This clonotype showed up just once. At one end, the junction sequence differs from germline, possibly due to a read error. This chain connects TRBV7-2 to TRBJ2-1; no reliable D call. Per germline, CDR1 SGHTA and CDR2 FQGNSA. This CDR3 is built from 13 residues. The DNA of the CDR3 is TGTGCCAGCAGCTTAGTGAGGAACAATGGGCAGTTCTTC. Encoded protein: CASSLVRNNGQFF.

As DNA, the CDR3 is TGTGCCAGCAGTTGGACCCCTATAAGCACAGATACGCAGTATTTT. As protein: CASSWTPISTDTQYF. The J gene is TRBJ2-3, the V gene TRBV2; D is ambiguous. The V gene's germline CDR1 is SNHLY and CDR2 FYNNEI. The CDR3 runs to 15 residues. The V and J ends lost 5 bases and 0 bases respectively, with 12 bases between them.

This clonotype was seen ten or more times. This sequence joins TRBV12-3 or TRBV12-4 and TRBJ2-3; D is unresolved. This CDR3 comprises 13 residues. Trimming removed 3 bases from V and 4 bases from J, with 8 bases in between. The CDR3 sequence is CASSFSVSDTQYF. CDR3 bases: TGTGCCAGCAGTTTTAGTGTCTCAGATACGCAGTATTTT.

The V call is TRBV6-2 or TRBV6-3, the J call TRBJ2-7; 11 nucleotides line up with TRBD2. Trimming removed 5 bases from V and 4 bases from J; junction bases left unmatched: 7. The CDR3 runs 15 residues. Germline V gene sequence: CDR1 MNHEY, CDR2 SVGEGT. CDR3 protein: CASSGPGLADYEQYF. Written as DNA, the CDR3 is TGTGCCAGCAGTGGGCCGGGACTAGCGGATTACGAGCAGTACTTC.

In this sample, this clonotype turned up a few times. The chain employs TRBV4-2 and TRBJ2-1; 15 positions agree with TRBD2. CDR3 length: 21 amino acids. Unmatched junction bases numbered 19, after V lost 3 bases and J lost 7 bases. Per the germline V gene, CDR1 is LGHNA and CDR2 is YNFKEQ. The CDR3 DNA reads TGTGCCAGCAGCCACATAACCGGGACTAGCGGGAGGTTATCGTCTCGGAATGAGCAGTTCTTC. Amino acid sequence: CASSHITGTSGRLSSRNEQFF.

This sequence joins TRBV7-2 and TRBJ2-1; the match to TRBD1 covers 7 bases. From germline, CDR1 is SGHTA and CDR2 FQGNSA. V shed 5 bases and J 0 bases; nucleotides not matched to a gene: 10. The CDR3 sequence is 17 residues long. Here the CDR3 reads CASSHRQGKSSYNEQFF. DNA for the CDR3: TGTGCCAGCAGCCATCGACAGGGCAAGAGCTCCTACAATGAGCAGTTCTTC.

This clonotype was detected many times. Here the CDR3 DNA reads TGCGCCAGCAGCTTGGGTGGAGGGAGGACCTCCGAGCAGTACTTC. Translating it yields CASSLGGGRTSEQYF. The chain uses TRBV5-1 and TRBJ2-7, with TRBD2 as a possible D gene (6 bases). Trimming pared 0 bases from V and 6 bases from J, leaving 16 bases between. CDR1 is SGHRS, CDR2 YFSETQ, per germline. This CDR3 contains 15 residues.

In this sample, this clonotype turned up many times. The chain couples TRBV12-3 or TRBV12-4 to TRBJ2-1, with D perhaps matching TRBD1 (8 bases). This CDR3 region has 20 residues. The V and J ends lost 3 bases and 0 bases respectively, with 24 bases between them. CDR3 sequence (DNA): TGTGCCAGCAGTTTTCCCCGGGACAGGTGGGGGGGTGGCTCCTACAATGAGCAGTTCTTC. Translation gives CASSFPRDRWGGGSYNEQFF.

This clonotype was detected only a few times. This rearrangement joins TRBV11-2 to TRBJ2-3; D possibly matches TRBD1 or TRBD2 (6 bases each). The length of the CDR3 is 16 residues. Germline V gene sequence: CDR1 SGHAT, CDR2 FQNNGV. Trimming pared 1 base from V and 6 bases from J, leaving 17 bases between. Here the CDR3 DNA reads TGTGCCAGCAGCTTAGTATTCAACAGGGAGGAGGATACGCAGTATTTT. Translation gives CASSLVFNREEDTQYF.

The table lists this clonotype with many counts. The V gene is TRBV12-3 or TRBV12-4, the J gene TRBJ2-5; no firm D call. The CDR3 consists of 17 residues. V shed 6 bases and J shed 3 bases, with 23 bases lying between them. CDR3 in amino acids: CASSQGGSFQFKETQYF. The CDR3 DNA follows: TGTGCCAGCAGCCAAGGCGGCAGCTTCCAGTTTAAAGAGACCCAGTACTTC.